The T cell receptor beta chain under discussion was sequenced for a study of identical twins. Each CDR3 protein is one row after TCRdb ran MiXCR on the 5' RACE reads. The sample consists of roughly 720,000 distinct CDR3 sequences, roughly 18% of them appearing once. Trimming stripped 5 bases from V and 1 base from J, with 9 bases between. The CDR3 runs 12 residues. Germline-derived CDR1 and CDR2 are DFQATT and SNEGSKA (reference sequence). Separately, the same data were catalogued under a study of T cells expressing NK-cell markers. That study adds: Within the sequenced cohort of eight donors, seven exhibited HCMV seropositivity and one was seronegative.

V is TRBV20-1 and J is TRBJ2-7; possibly TRBD1 for D (5 bases). The sequencing sample was made of PBMCs. This clonotype was obtained from a woman between 18 and 29 years old in good health. This CDR3 is CSAFRTSYEQYF. The CDR3 nucleotides read TGCAGTGCTTTTAGGACATCCTACGAGCAGTACTTC.